The T cell receptor (beta chain) under discussion was sequenced for a study of cytomegalovirus exposure and HLA in healthy donors. As to this clone: Its specificity is unknown.

PCR used 60 Vbeta primers and 13 Jbeta primers. Sequencing used immunoSEQ multiplex PCR; TCRdb keeps in-frame clones, though not all of them. The data hold about 100,000 clones, with 80% to 85% observed a single time. Regarding the study as a whole: TCR association rates varied by HLA locus in a later analysis, with DRB1 highest and HLA-C lowest. In a later analysis, specific HLA alleles were associated with 15,000 to 20,000 TCR beta sequences at a 0.05 false discovery rate. A later analysis reported that several of the most significant clusters appeared to be linked to common viral pathogens, among them Epstein-Barr virus.

The CDR3 covers 15 residues. Germline assignment: CDR1 SGHVS and CDR2 FNYEAQ. Losses at the gene ends were 1 base for V and 5 bases for J; bases not matched to a gene: 4. The sequence came from a woman aged 70 to 79 in good health and CMV-seropositive. The genes are TRBV7-6 and TRBJ2-5; 10 bases are shared with TRBD1. Sequenced input: PBMCs. The CDR3 DNA is TGTGCCAGCAGCTTAGGACAGGGGGCGGTGGAGACCCAGTACTTC. This translates into CASSLGQGAVETQYF.